A single sample is the source of the 26 T cell receptor beta chains below, sequenced in a study of cytomegalovirus exposure and HLA in healthy donors. With 60 Vbeta and 13 Jbeta primers, the PCR was carried out. Produced via immunoSEQ multiplex PCR; TCRdb's table is partial and in-frame only. The table lists around 34,000 clones. Sequencing was done on a sample of PBMCs. These receptors were taken from a middle-aged woman in good health and CMV-seropositive.

This sequence joins TRBV27 and TRBJ2-1, with D uncertain. There are 14 residues in the CDR3. From germline, CDR1 is MNHEY and CDR2 SMNVEV (reference sequence). Between the trimmed V and J ends, which lost 2 bases and 7 bases, there was a span of 12 bases. In DNA, the CDR3 is TGTGCCAGCAGTTTAATCTCCGAGGCGAATGAGCAGTTCTTC. Residues: CASSLISEANEQFF.

The rearrangement uses TRBV6-1 and TRBJ2-1; D not certain. CDR3 length: 12 residues. Germline CDR1 and CDR2: MNHNS and SASEGT. The V end lost 10 bases, the J end lost 0 bases, and 7 bases lay between the germline ends. The CDR3 region is CAILDSYNEQFF. The CDR3 DNA sequence: TGTGCCATCCTAGACTCCTACAATGAGCAGTTCTTC.

The V and J genes are TRBV29-1 and TRBJ2-7; tentatively, D is TRBD1 (6 bases). This CDR3 has 14 amino acids. V lost 7 bases, J lost 3 bases, and 19 bases lay in between. CDR1 and CDR2 (germline): SQVTM, ANQGSEA. Here the CDR3 DNA reads TGCAGCGGGAAGGAAGGGGGTTCGAACTACGAGCAGTACTTC. Amino acids: CSGKEGGSNYEQYF.

A note on this clone: Other DNA sequences in this sample translate to the same CDR3. The chain has TRBV2 and TRBJ1-5; D unresolved. Trimming shortened V by 6 bases and J by 4 bases, and 10 bases separated the two germline ends. The germline V gene encodes CDR1 SNHLY and CDR2 FYNNEI. This CDR3 has 13 amino acids. CDR3 loop: CASREEGNQPQHF. CDR3 in DNA: TGTGCCAGCAGAGAGGAGGGAAATCAGCCCCAGCATTTT.

The chain employs TRBV28 and TRBJ1-5; 7 nucleotides agree with TRBD1. V shed 4 bases and J 7 bases; nucleotides not matched to a gene: 10. The CDR3 consists of 15 residues. Germline loops: CDR1 MDHEN, CDR2 SYDVKM. The DNA of the CDR3 is TGTGCCAGCAGTTCCGACAGGGAAGGTTGGCAGCCCCAGCATTTT. Amino acid sequence: CASSSDREGWQPQHF.

V is TRBV2 and J is TRBJ2-1, with D possibly being TRBD2 (5 bases). V was trimmed by 2 bases and J by 4 bases, leaving 6 bases between them. The CDR3 totals 13 residues. Looked up from germline, CDR1 is SNHLY and CDR2 is FYNNEI. The CDR3 bases are TGTGCCAGCAGTGAACGGGGTTACAATGAGCAGTTCTTC. Its protein is CASSERGYNEQFF.

The chain carries TRBV9 and TRBJ2-2, with TRBD1 identical over 12 bases. Per the germline V gene, CDR1 is SGDLS and CDR2 is YYNGEE. The CDR3 spans 16 residues. Trimming removed 3 bases from V and 6 bases from J; junction bases left unmatched: 6. The CDR3 DNA is TGTGCCAGCAGCGCCCCCGGGACAGGGGGCCCCGGGGAGCTGTTTTTT. Its protein product is CASSAPGTGGPGELFF.

The chain combines TRBV5-1 with TRBJ2-1; tentative D call: TRBD1 (6 bases). With 5 bases removed from V and 5 bases from J, the gap between germline ends came to 17 bases. The CDR3 is 15 residues long. Germline assignment: CDR1 SGHRS and CDR2 YFSETQ. CDR3 residues: CASRPGTYGNNEQFF. The CDR3 coding sequence is TGCGCCAGCAGACCCGGGACATATGGGAACAATGAGCAGTTCTTC.

V gene TRBV7-9 combines with J gene TRBJ2-6; 9 nucleotides line up with TRBD2. V trimming: 8 bases; J trimming: 2 bases; junction bases outside the gene matches: 7. Germline V lookup: CDR1 SEHNR, CDR2 FQNEAQ (reference sequence). The CDR3 runs to 16 residues. In DNA form, the CDR3 reads TGTGCCAGCCGGCTAGCGGGACTCACTGGGGCCAACGTCCTGACTTTC. This translates into CASRLAGLTGANVLTF.

The chain uses TRBV29-1 and TRBJ2-7, with TRBD1 as a possible D gene (6 bases). The CDR3 consists of 11 residues. V was trimmed by 6 bases and J by 9 bases, leaving 15 bases between them. The germline gives CDR1 SQVTM, CDR2 ANQGSEA. Here the CDR3 reads CSVVTGLGQYF. For the CDR3, the DNA is TGCAGCGTAGTTACAGGGTTGGGGCAGTACTTC.

The chain carries TRBV6-6 and TRBJ2-7, with D perhaps TRBD1 (5 bases). This CDR3 has 14 amino acids. The germline V gene has CDR1 MNHNY and CDR2 SVGAGI (reference sequence). Trimming took off 4 bases at V and 2 bases at J, with 12 bases between the two ends. DNA of the CDR3: TGTGCCAGCAGTTTAGGTTGGACAACCTACGAGCAGTACTTC. Amino acids: CASSLGWTTYEQYF.

The CDR3 region is CASSLYLPAGEKETQYF. The DNA for the CDR3 is TGTGCCAGCAGCTTGTATCTCCCAGCGGGGGAGAAAGAGACCCAGTACTTC. This sequence joins TRBV5-6 and TRBJ2-5; 8 positions agree with TRBD2. Losses at the gene ends were 1 base for V and 3 bases for J; bases not matched to a gene: 11. The CDR3 is made up of 17 amino acids. The germline CDR1 and CDR2 sequences are SGHDT and YYEEEE.

The chain uses TRBV2 and TRBJ1-5; TRBD1 aligns across 9 bases. Trimming cost V 6 bases and J 3 bases; bases outside gene matches: 6. Germline-derived CDR1 and CDR2 are SNHLY and FYNNEI. There are 15 residues in the CDR3. Here the CDR3 reads CASRAGTGFNQPQHF. CDR3 sequence (DNA): TGTGCCAGCAGAGCCGGGACAGGGTTCAATCAGCCCCAGCATTTT.

The CDR3 nucleotides read TGTGCCAGCAGCTTAGCTCGGGTGGATACGCAGTATTTT. It specifies CASSLARVDTQYF. V gene TRBV7-3 combines with J gene TRBJ2-3; D gene uncertain. The V gene's germline CDR1 is SGHTA and CDR2 FQGTGA. CDR3 length: 13 amino acids. The V end was cut by 2 bases, the J end by 6 bases, with 9 bases between.

J is TRBJ2-7 and V is TRBV28, with TRBD1 matching 9 bases. Germline lookup yields CDR1 MDHEN and CDR2 SYDVKM. The V segment lost 6 bases and the J segment 0 bases; nucleotides outside the gene matches: 9. This CDR3 has 16 amino acids. Here the CDR3 DNA reads TGTGCCAGCAGCTCGTCTGGACAGGGGACCTCCTACGAGCAGTACTTC. It translates to CASSSSGQGTSYEQYF.

The V call is TRBV9, the J call TRBJ1-3, with D unclear. The CDR3 contains 14 residues. The germline CDR1 and CDR2 sequences are SGDLS and YYNGEE. Trimming took off 0 bases at V and 2 bases at J, with 6 bases between the two ends. The CDR3 loop reads CASSVDFPGNTIYF. CDR3 sequence (DNA): TGTGCCAGCAGCGTAGACTTCCCTGGAAACACCATATATTTT.

Here the CDR3 DNA reads TGTGCCTGGGACCCGACAGGGAATGAGCAGTTCTTC. It specifies CAWDPTGNEQFF. The chain combines TRBV30 with TRBJ2-1; 7 positions match TRBD1. Per the germline V gene, CDR1 is GTSNPN and CDR2 is SVGIG (reference sequence). V gave up 5 bases and J gave up 7 bases; unmatched junction bases: 5. The CDR3 consists of 12 residues.

As regards this clone: Other DNA sequences in the sample encode the same CDR3. The chain is built from TRBV30 and TRBJ1-3; 8 nucleotides align to TRBD1. CDR1 is GTSNPN and CDR2 is SVGIG in the germline V gene (reference sequence). The CDR3 consists of 13 residues. The trim removed 3 bases at V and 6 bases at J, leaving 4 bases unmatched. The CDR3 DNA sequence: TGTGCCTGGAGCCTGACAGGGGAAAACACCATATATTTT. Protein sequence: CAWSLTGENTIYF.

V usage is TRBV5-1 and J usage is TRBJ1-4, with 9 bases that match TRBD1. V gave up 0 bases and J gave up 6 bases; unmatched junction bases: 3. CDR1 SGHRS and CDR2 YFSETQ come from the germline V gene. The CDR3 runs to 15 residues. Here the CDR3 DNA reads TGCGCCAGCAGCTTGGTGGGACAGGGAGATGAAAAACTGTTTTTT. The encoded protein is CASSLVGQGDEKLFF.

The rearrangement uses TRBV30 and TRBJ1-3; D gene uncertain. Germline CDR1 and CDR2: GTSNPN and SVGIG (reference sequence). The CDR3 loop spans 16 amino acids. V was shortened by 2 bases and J by 0 bases, with 14 bases between the two germline ends. The CDR3: CAWSSRTLSSGNTIYF. The CDR3 nucleotides read TGTGCCTGGAGTTCTCGAACCCTCAGCTCTGGAAACACCATATATTTT.

The V call is TRBV28, the J call TRBJ2-1; 12 nucleotides line up with TRBD2. Trimming at V came to 5 bases and at J to 8 bases, leaving 13 bases not matched to a gene. The length of the CDR3 is 17 residues. CDR1 is MDHEN, CDR2 SYDVKM, per germline. CDR3 sequence reads: CASSPPSRLAGVDEQFF. The CDR3 nucleotides read TGTGCCAGCAGTCCACCCTCCAGACTAGCGGGAGTGGATGAGCAGTTCTTC.

This chain joins TRBV5-1 and TRBJ2-4, with D possibly being TRBD2 (7 bases). The CDR3 has 14 residues. Germline CDR1 is SGHRS and CDR2 is YFSETQ. V lost 4 bases and J 8 bases, leaving 16 bases between the germline ends. The CDR3 nucleotides read TGCGCCAGCAGCCCGACACAGGGAGGGGACATTCAGTACTTC. The encoded protein is CASSPTQGGDIQYF.

The rearrangement joins TRBV4-1 to TRBJ2-2; no clear D. The germline CDR1 and CDR2 sequences are MGHRA and YSYEKL. The CDR3 has 12 residues. V lost 2 bases, J lost 7 bases, and 5 bases lay in between. The CDR3 bases are TGCGCCAGCAGCCAACCCCTCGGGGAGCTGTTTTTT. Protein sequence: CASSQPLGELFF.

The J gene is TRBJ2-1, the V gene TRBV29-1, with 7 bases fitting TRBD2. Looked up from germline, CDR1 is SQVTM and CDR2 is ANQGSEA. V dropped 3 bases and J dropped 6; count of bases not matched to a gene: 8. The CDR3 is 14 residues long. CDR3 sequence (DNA): TGCAGCGTTGAGGGGCTAGCGGTACGCAATGAGCAGTTCTTC. Protein: CSVEGLAVRNEQFF.

The chain recombines TRBV10-2 with TRBJ1-4, with D perhaps TRBD1 (5 bases). Trimming took 8 bases from V and 3 from J, leaving 16 bases between them. The length of the CDR3 is 15 residues. Germline CDR1 is WSHSY and CDR2 is SAAADI. CDR3 sequence: CASASTGSPNEKLFF. CDR3 in DNA: TGCGCCAGCGCAAGCACAGGTTCCCCTAATGAAAAACTGTTTTTT.

This chain connects TRBV5-1 to TRBJ2-3; no clear D gene. The V gene lost 1 base and the J gene lost 1 base, with 13 bases spanning the gap. There are 16 residues in the CDR3. Germline V gene sequence: CDR1 SGHRS, CDR2 YFSETQ. As DNA, the CDR3 is TGCGCCAGCAGCTTGTCCTCCCCCTCGGGCACAGATACGCAGTATTTT. Its translation: CASSLSSPSGTDTQYF. The full variable domain, in which reference TRBV5-1 and TRBJ2-3 provide the parts outside the CDR3, is KAGVTQTPRYLIKTRGQQVTLSCSPISGHRSVSWYQQTPGQGLQFLFEYFSETQRNKGNFPGRFSGRQFSNSRSEMNVSTLELGDSALYLCASSLSSPSGTDTQYFGPGTRLTVL.